This T cell receptor beta chain came from a study of molecular identifiers for immune sequencing clone quantification. About this clonotype: One junction end does not reproduce the germline sequence, and a read error may be involved.

Previously described methods and listed TCR primers produced bulk TCR libraries. MiXCR, applied by TCRdb to the PCR reads, yields one record per CDR3 protein. The table has about 320,000 distinct CDR3 sequences, about 23% seen once. The length of the CDR3 is 14 residues. Germline CDR1 is GTSNPN and CDR2 is SVGIG (reference sequence). This rearrangement joins TRBV30 to TRBJ1-2; 12 bases are a match to TRBD1. The sequencing input was naive CD8+ T cells from blood, with Jurkat cell RNA spiked in. The subset was: FACS-sorted CD8+CD4-CCR7+CD45RA+ naive T cells. The source of this sequence is a human donor in good health. Some libraries in this study had Jurkat cell RNA spiked in. The CDR3 is CVWSLGTGGMGYTF. The CDR3 DNA is TGTGTCTGGAGTTTGGGGACAGGGGGCATGGGCTACACCTTC.